Ten or more counts support the clone carrying this T cell receptor (beta chain). TCRdb used MiXCR to reprocess the reads, holding one entry per CDR3 protein. Seen here are around 630,000 distinct CDR3 sequences, approximately 24% observed once, and the top ten hold approximately 8%. This sample was included in a study of T cell repertoires in cytomegalovirus infection. Study summary: TCR beta signatures that were public indicated CMV infection and matching HLA type.

Trimming took off 3 bases at V and 0 bases at J, with 15 bases between the two ends. CDR3 length equals 17 residues. Germline V gene lookup returns CDR1 SGHTA and CDR2 FQGNSA. The chain carries TRBV7-2 and TRBJ2-1, with D maybe TRBD2 (6 bases). The origin of this receptor is a human donor in good health (CMV status not recorded). Some clones in this sample may be carry-over from other donors' samples. Sequences were obtained from CD8+ T cells from PBMCs. CDR3 region: CASSFRSAGSSYNEQFF. The CDR3 bases are TGTGCCAGCAGCTTTCGGTCGGCGGGGAGCTCCTACAATGAGCAGTTCTTC.